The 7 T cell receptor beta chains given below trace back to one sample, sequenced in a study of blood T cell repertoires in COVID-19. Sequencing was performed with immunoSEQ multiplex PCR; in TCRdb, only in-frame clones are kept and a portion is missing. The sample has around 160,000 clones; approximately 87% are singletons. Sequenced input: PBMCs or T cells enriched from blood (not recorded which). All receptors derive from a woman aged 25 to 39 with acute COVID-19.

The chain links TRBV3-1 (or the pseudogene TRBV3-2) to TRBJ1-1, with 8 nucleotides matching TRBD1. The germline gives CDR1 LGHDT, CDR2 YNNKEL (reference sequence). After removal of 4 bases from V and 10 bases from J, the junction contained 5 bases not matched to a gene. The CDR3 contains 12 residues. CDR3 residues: CASSLRDRGAFF. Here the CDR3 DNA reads TGTGCCAGCAGCCTCCGAGACAGGGGAGCTTTCTTT.

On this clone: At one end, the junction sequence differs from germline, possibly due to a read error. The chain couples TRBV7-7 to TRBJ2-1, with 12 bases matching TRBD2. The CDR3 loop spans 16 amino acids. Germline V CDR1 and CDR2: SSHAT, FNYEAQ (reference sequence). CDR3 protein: CASSLGLAGGLNEQFF. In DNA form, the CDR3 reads TGTGCTAGCAGCTTAGGGCTAGCGGGAGGGTTGAATGAGCAGTTCTTC.

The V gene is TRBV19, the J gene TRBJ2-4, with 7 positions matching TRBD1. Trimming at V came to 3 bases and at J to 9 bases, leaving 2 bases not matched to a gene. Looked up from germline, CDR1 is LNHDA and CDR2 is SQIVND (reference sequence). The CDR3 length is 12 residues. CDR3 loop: CASSMGQPIQYF. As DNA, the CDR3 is TGTGCCAGTAGTATGGGACAGCCCATTCAGTACTTC.

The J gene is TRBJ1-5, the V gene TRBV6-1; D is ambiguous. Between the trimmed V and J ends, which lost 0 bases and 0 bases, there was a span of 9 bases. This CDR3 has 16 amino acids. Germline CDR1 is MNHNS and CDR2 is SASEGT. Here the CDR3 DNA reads TGTGCCAGCAGTGAAGCGATGACTTATAGCAATCAGCCCCAGCATTTT. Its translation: CASSEAMTYSNQPQHF.

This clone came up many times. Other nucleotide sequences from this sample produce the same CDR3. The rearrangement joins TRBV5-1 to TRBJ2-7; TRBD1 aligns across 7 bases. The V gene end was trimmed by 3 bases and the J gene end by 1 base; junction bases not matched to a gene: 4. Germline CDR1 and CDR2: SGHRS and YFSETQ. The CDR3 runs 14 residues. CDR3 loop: CASSSRQGSYEQYF. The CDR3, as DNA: TGCGCCAGCAGCTCTAGACAGGGTTCCTACGAGCAGTACTTC.

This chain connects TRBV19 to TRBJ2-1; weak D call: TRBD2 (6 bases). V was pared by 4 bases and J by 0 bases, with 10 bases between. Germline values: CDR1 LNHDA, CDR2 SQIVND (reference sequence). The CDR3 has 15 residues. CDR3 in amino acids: CASSSAGYSYNEQFF. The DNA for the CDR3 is TGTGCCAGTAGTAGCGCGGGGTACTCCTACAATGAGCAGTTCTTC.

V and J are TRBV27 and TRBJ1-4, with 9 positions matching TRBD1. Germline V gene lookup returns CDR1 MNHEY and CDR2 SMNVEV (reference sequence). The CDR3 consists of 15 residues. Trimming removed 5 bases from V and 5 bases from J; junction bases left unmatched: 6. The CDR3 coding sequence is TGTGCCAGCAGTCGACGGACAGGGGCAAATGAAAAACTGTTTTTT. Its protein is CASSRRTGANEKLFF.